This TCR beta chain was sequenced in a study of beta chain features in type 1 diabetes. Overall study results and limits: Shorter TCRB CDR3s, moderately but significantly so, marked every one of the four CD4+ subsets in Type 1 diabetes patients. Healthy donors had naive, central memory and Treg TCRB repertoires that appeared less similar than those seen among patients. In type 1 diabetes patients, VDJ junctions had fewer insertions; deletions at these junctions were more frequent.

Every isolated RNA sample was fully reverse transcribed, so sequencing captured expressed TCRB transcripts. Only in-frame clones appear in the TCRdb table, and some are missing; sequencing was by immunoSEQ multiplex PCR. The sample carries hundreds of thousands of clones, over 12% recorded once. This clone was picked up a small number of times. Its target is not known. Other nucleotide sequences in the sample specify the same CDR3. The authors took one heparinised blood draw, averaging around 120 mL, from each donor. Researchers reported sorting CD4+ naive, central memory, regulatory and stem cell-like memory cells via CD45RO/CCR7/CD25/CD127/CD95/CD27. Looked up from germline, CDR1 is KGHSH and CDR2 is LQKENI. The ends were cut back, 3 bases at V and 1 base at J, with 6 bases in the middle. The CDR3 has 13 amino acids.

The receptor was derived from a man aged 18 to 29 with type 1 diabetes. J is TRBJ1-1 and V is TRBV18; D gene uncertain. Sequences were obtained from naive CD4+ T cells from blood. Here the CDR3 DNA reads TGTGCCAGCTCACCCGGCACGAACACTGAAGCTTTCTTT. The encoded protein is CASSPGTNTEAFF.